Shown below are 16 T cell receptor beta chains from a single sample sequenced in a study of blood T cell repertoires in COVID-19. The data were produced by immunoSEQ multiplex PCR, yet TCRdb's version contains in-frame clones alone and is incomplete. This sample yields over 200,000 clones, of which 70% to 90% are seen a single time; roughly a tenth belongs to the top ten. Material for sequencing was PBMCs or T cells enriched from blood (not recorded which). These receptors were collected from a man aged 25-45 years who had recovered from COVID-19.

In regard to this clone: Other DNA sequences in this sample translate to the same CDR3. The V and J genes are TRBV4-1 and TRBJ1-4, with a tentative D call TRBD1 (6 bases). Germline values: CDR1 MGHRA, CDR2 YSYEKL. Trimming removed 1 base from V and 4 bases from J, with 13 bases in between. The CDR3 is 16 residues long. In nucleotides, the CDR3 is TGCGCCAGCAGCCAAGGATCGACAGGCCGTAATGAAAAACTGTTTTTT. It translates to CASSQGSTGRNEKLFF.

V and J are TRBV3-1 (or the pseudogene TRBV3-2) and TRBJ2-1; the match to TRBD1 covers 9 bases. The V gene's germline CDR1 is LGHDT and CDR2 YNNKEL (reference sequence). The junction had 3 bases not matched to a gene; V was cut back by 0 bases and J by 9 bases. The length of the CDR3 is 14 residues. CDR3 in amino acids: CASSQEGQGVEQFF. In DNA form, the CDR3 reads TGTGCCAGCAGCCAAGAGGGACAGGGAGTTGAGCAGTTCTTC.

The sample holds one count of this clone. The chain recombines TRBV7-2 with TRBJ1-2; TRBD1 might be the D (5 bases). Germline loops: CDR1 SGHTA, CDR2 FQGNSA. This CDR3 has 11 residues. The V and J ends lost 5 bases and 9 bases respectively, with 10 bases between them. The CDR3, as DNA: TGTGCCAGCAGCGAGCAGGGTAGCTACACCTTC. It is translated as CASSEQGSYTF.

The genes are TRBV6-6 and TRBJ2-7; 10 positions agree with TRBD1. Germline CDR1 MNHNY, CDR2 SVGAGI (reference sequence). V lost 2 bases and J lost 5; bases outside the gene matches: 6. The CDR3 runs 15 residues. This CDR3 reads CASSYPDRGSNEQYF. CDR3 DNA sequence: TGTGCCAGCAGTTACCCGGACAGGGGGTCTAACGAGCAGTACTTC.

The CDR3 DNA follows: TGTGCCAGCAGCTTACGAGGGCTCGATATGAACACTGAAGCTTTCTTT. Protein product: CASSLRGLDMNTEAFF. The rearrangement joins TRBV7-9 to TRBJ1-1; D is ambiguous. Trimming stripped 2 bases from V and 0 bases from J, with 13 bases between. This CDR3 has 16 amino acids. Germline V gives CDR1 SEHNR, CDR2 FQNEAQ (reference sequence).

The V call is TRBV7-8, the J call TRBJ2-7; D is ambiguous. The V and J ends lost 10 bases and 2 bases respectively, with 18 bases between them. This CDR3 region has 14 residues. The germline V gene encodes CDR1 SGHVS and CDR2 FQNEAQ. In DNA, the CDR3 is TGTGCCATCGCTGACAATGGCTTTCCCTACGAGCAGTACTTC. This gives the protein CAIADNGFPYEQYF.

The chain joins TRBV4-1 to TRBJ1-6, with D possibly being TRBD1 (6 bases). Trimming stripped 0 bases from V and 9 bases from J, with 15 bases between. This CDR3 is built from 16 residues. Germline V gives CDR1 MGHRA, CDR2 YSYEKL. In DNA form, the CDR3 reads TGCGCCAGCAGCCAAGAAGGAAGGGGGTTAGGTTCACCCCTCCACTTT. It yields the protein CASSQEGRGLGSPLHF.

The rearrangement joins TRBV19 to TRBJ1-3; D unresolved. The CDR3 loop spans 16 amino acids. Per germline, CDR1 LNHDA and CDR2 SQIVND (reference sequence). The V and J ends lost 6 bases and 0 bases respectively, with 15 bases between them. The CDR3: CASREQQNLSGNTIYF. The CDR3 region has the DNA TGTGCCAGTAGAGAACAACAGAACCTCTCTGGAAACACCATATATTTT.

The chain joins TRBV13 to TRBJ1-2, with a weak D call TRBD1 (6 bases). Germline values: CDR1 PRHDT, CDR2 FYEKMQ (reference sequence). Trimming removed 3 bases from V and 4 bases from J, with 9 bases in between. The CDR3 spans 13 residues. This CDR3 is CASSFTGPYGYTF. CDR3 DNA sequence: TGTGCCAGCAGCTTTACAGGGCCCTATGGCTACACCTTC.

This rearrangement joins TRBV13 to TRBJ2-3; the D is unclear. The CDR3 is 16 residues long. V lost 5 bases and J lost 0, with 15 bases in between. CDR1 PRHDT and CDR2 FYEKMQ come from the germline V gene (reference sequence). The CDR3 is CASSPRPRMSTDTQYF. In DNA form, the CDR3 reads TGTGCCAGCAGCCCACGACCCAGGATGAGCACAGATACGCAGTATTTT.

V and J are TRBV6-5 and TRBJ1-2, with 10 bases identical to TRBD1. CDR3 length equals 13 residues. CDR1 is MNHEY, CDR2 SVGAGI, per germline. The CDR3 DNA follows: TGTGGAAGCAGGACAGGGGGAAACTATGGCTACACCTTC. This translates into CGSRTGGNYGYTF.

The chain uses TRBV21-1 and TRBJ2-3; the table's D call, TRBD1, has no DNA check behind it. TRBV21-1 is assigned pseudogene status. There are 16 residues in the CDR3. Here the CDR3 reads CAINGGAGGVADTQYF. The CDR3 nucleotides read TGTGCCATAAACGGGGGTGCAGGGGGAGTCGCAGATACGCAGTATTTT.

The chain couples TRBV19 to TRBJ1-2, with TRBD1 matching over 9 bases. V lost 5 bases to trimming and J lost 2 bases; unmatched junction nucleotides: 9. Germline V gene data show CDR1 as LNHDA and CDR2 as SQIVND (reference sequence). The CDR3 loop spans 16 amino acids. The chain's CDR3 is CASSSPGDRANYGYTF. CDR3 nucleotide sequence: TGTGCCAGTAGTTCCCCCGGGGACAGGGCAAACTATGGCTACACCTTC.

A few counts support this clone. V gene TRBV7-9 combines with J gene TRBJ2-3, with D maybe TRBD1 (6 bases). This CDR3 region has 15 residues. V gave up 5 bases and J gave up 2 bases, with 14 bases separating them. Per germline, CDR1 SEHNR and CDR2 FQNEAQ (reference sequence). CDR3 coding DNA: TGTGCCAGCAGCCGAACGACAGGAGCCACAGATACGCAGTATTTT. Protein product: CASSRTTGATDTQYF.

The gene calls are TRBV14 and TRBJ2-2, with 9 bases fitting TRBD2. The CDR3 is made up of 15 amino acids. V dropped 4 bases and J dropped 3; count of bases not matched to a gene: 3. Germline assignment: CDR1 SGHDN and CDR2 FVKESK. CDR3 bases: TGTGCCAGCAGCCCGTTAGCGGGGGACACCGGGGAGCTGTTTTTT. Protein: CASSPLAGDTGELFF. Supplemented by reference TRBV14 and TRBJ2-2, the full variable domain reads EAGVTQFPSHSVIEKGQTVTLRCDPISGHDNLYWYRRVMGKEIKFLLHFVKESKQDESGMPNNRFLAERTGGTYSTLKVQPAELEDSGVYFCASSPLAGDTGELFFGEGSRLTVL.

CDR3 loop: CASGRDGGRVALHF. CDR3 sequence (DNA): TGTGCCAGTGGGCGGGACGGAGGTCGAGTCGCCCTCCACTTT. The chain is built from TRBV9 and TRBJ1-6, with D perhaps TRBD1 (5 bases). Germline V gene data show CDR1 as SGDLS and CDR2 as YYNGEE. V lost 8 bases and J lost 14, with 23 bases in between. The CDR3 has 14 amino acids.